This T cell receptor (beta chain) was identified during a study of blood T cell repertoires in COVID-19. Sequencing was performed with immunoSEQ multiplex PCR; in TCRdb, only in-frame clones are kept and a portion is missing. The top ten hold approximately 3.3% of the sample, which has hundreds of thousands of clones, 87% seen once. The germline V gene has CDR1 GTSNPN and CDR2 SVGIG (reference sequence). The V segment lost 0 bases and the J segment 7 bases; nucleotides outside the gene matches: 7. CDR3 length: 15 amino acids. This chain uses TRBV30 with TRBJ2-3; TRBD2 aligns across 10 bases. The specimen was peripheral blood. The source of this sequence is a young man with active or convalescent COVID-19. The CDR3 DNA follows: TGTGCCTGGAGTGTCATAGCGGGGGGCGGAAATACGCAGTATTTT. It specifies CAWSVIAGGGNTQYF. The full variable domain, rest sourced from reference TRBV30 and TRBJ2-3, is SQTIHQWPATLVQPVGSPLSLECTVEGTSNPNLYWYRQAAGRGLQLLFYSVGIGQISSEVPQNLSASRPQDRQFILSSKKLLLSDSGFYLCAWSVIAGGGNTQYFGPGTRLTVL.